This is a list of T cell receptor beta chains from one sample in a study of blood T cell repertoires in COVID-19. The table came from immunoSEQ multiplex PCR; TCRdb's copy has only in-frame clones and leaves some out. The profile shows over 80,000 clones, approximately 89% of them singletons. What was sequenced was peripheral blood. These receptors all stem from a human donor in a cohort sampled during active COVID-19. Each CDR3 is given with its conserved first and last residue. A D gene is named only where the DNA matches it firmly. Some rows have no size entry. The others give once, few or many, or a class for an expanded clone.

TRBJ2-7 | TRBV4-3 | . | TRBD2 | TGCGCCAGCAGCCAAGATGATGGGAGGGCCCTCAGGAACGAGCAGTACTTC | CASSQDDGRALRNEQYF
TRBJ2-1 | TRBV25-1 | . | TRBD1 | TGTGCCAGCGGGGGACAGGGGAACAATGAGCAGTTCTTC | CASGGQGNNEQFF
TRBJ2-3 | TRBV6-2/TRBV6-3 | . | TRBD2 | TGTGCCAGCAGTTACTCGGGACTAGCGGGAGGGCCTCGGAGCACAGATACGCAGTATTTT | CASSYSGLAGGPRSTDTQYF
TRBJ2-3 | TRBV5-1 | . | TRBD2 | TGCGCCAGCAGCATTGCTAGCGGGAGCACAGATACGCAGTATTTT | CASSIASGSTDTQYF
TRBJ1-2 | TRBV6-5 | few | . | TGTGCCAGCAGTTCCCCCACCGGGGGCTACACCTTC | CASSSPTGGYTF
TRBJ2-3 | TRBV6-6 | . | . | TGTGCCAGCAGTTACTACGGGGGAGGCCGCGCAGATACGCAGTATTTT | CASSYYGGGRADTQYF
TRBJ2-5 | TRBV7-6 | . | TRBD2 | TGTGCCAGCAGCCTAGGACTAGCGGGAGTGTCGGAGACCCAGTACTTC | CASSLGLAGVSETQYF
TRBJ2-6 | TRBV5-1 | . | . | TGCGCCAGCAGCTTAGGTAGGACATCTGGGGCCAACGTCCTGACTTTC | CASSLGRTSGANVLTF
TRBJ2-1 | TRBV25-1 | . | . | TGTGCCAGCGGACGACCGGGACTCCTAAGTGAGCAGTTCTTC | CASGRPGLLSEQFF
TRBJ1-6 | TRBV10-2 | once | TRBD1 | TGCGCCAGCAGTACCTACGGGACAGGGAATTCACCCCTCCACTTT | CASSTYGTGNSPLHF
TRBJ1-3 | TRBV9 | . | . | TGTGCCAGCAGCGTGGGAGACTCTGGAAACACCATATATTTT | CASSVGDSGNTIYF
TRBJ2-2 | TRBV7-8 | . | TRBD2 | TGTGCCAGCAGCTCACTAGCGGGAGTATTTACCGGGGAGCTGTTTTTT | CASSSLAGVFTGELFF
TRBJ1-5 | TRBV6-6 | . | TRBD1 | TGTGCCAGCAGTTACTCGACAGGGCCTCAGCCCCAGCATTTT | CASSYSTGPQPQHF
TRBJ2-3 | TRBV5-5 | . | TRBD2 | TGTGCCAGCAGCTTGTCGGGGGGGGCAGATACGCAGTATTTT | CASSLSGGADTQYF
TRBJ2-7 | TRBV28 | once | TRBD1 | TGTGCCAGCAGTTTAACTTACGGGACAGGGGGATATAACGAGCAGTACTTC | CASSLTYGTGGYNEQYF
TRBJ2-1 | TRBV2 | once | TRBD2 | TGTGCCAGCATTTGGCTAGCGGGCTCCTACAATGAGCAGTTCTTC | CASIWLAGSYNEQFF
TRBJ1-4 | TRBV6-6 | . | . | TGTGCCAGCAGTACGAGGGACACTCTGTTTTTT | CASSTRDTLFF
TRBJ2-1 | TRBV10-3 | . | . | TGTGCCATCAGTGCCCCAAGAGCGGGCTCACACAATGAGCAGTTCTTC | CAISAPRAGSHNEQFF
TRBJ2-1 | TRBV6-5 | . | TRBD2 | TGTGCCAGCAGCAGACTAGCGGGGGGCTACAATGAGCAGTTCTTC | CASSRLAGGYNEQFF
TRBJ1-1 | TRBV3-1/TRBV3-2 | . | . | TGTGCCAGCAGCCCCGGGCTCGCCTACAGGGACACTGAAGCTTTCTTT | CASSPGLAYRDTEAFF
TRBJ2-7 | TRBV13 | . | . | TGTGCCAGCAGCTTGGACTCCTTATCTGAGCAGTACTTC | CASSLDSLSEQYF
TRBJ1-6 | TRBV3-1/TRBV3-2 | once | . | TGTGCCAGCAGTACAGCTTATAATTCACCCCTCCACTTT | CASSTAYNSPLHF
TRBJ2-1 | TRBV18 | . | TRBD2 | TGTGCCAGCTCACCAAACGGGGGGATTGGGAAGGAGCAGTTCTTC | CASSPNGGIGKEQFF
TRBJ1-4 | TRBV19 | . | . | TGTGCCAGTAGCCCCAGACAGGCGCGGAGGAATGAAAAACTGTTTTTT | CASSPRQARRNEKLFF
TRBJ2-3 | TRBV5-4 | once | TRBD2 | TGTGCCAGCAGCGCCCTAGCGGGGTCAGATACGCAGTATTTT | CASSALAGSDTQYF
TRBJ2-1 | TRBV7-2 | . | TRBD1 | TGTGCCAGCAGCTCCCCCTCAACGGACAGGGTAACTTTCTTC | CASSSPSTDRVTFF
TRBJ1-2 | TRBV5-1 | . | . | TGCGCCAGCAGCCGGACAGTTTCGGGTGCTAACTATGGCTACACCTTC | CASSRTVSGANYGYTF
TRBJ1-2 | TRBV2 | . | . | TGTGCCAGCGTGGAAGCAGGGAACGTCTATGGCTACACCTTC | CASVEAGNVYGYTF
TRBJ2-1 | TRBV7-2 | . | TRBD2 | TGTGCCAGCAGCTTAATAAGCGGGAGCGGTGAGCAGTTCTTC | CASSLISGSGEQFF
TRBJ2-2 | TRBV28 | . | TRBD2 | TGTGCCAGCTCGACTAGCGATACCGGGGAGCTGTTTTTT | CASSTSDTGELFF